This TCR beta chain was captured in a study of blood T cell repertoires in COVID-19. On the study more broadly: Sample material is recorded as cDNA or gDNA derived from T cells, B-cell-depleted T cells, or PBMCs.

Categorization into cohorts depended on clinical history that participants reported. The CDR3 consists of 15 residues. V trimming: 6 bases; J trimming: 2 bases; junction bases outside the gene matches: 10. Germline values: CDR1 MDHEN, CDR2 SYDVKM. The table came from immunoSEQ multiplex PCR; TCRdb's copy has only in-frame clones and leaves some out. In the table there are some 400,000 clones, roughly 91% of which are singletons. The V and J genes are TRBV28 and TRBJ2-7; 7 nucleotides line up with TRBD1. The sequencing input was PBMCs or T cells enriched from blood (not recorded which). The receptor comes from a woman in her twenties or thirties who had recovered from COVID-19. The CDR3 loop is CASSRITGVTYEQYF. In DNA, the CDR3 is TGTGCCAGCAGCAGGATAACAGGGGTTACCTACGAGCAGTACTTC.